This T cell receptor beta chain stems from a study of T cells in Graves' hyperthyroidism and ophthalmopathy. Per the germline V gene, CDR1 is SGDLS and CDR2 is YYNGEE. V shed 5 bases, J shed 3 bases, and the junction held 5 bases outside the gene matches. CDR3 size: 14 residues. Diagnostic decisions used clinical symptoms, serum thyroxine and TRAb, thyroid ultrasound and orbital computed tomography. Study-level findings and limits: From stable hyperthyroidism, ophthalmopathy was set apart by a 13 V-J model.

Authors of the study amplified TCR beta CDR3 regions from RNA transcripts. A first-round RT-PCR of the TCR CDR3 used the HTBI primer set. MiXCR was run by TCRdb on the multiplex PCR reads, yielding one entry per CDR3 protein. The table shows roughly 380,000 distinct CDR3 sequences, with more than 11% occurring only once. Of note for this clonotype: Its antigen is as yet unknown.

The sequence derives from a woman aged 60-75 years with Graves' hyperthyroidism. The source material was blood. The chain carries TRBV9 and TRBJ2-5; 9 nucleotides agree with TRBD2. In DNA, the CDR3 is TGTGCCAGCAGTCCAAGACTAGCGGAAGAGACCCAGTACTTC. Translation: CASSPRLAEETQYF.